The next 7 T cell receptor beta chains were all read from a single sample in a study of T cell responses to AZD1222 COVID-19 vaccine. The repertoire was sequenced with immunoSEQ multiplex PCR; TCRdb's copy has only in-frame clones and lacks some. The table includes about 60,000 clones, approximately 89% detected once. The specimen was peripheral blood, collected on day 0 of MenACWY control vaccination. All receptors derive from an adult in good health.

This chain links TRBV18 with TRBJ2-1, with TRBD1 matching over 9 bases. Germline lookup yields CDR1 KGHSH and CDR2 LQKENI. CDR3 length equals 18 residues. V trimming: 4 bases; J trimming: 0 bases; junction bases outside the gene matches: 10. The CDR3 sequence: CASSLQLLTGGSYNEQFF. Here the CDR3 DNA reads TGTGCCAGCTCACTCCAACTCTTGACAGGGGGCTCCTACAATGAGCAGTTCTTC.

The CDR3 coding sequence is TGTGCCAGCAGCGTAACAATTGTGGTCAATGAGCAGTTCTTC. It encodes CASSVTIVVNEQFF. The rearrangement joins TRBV7-9 to TRBJ2-1; D unresolved. Germline V CDR1 and CDR2: SEHNR, FQNEAQ (reference sequence). V gave up 5 bases and J gave up 6 bases, with 14 bases separating them. The CDR3 length is 14 residues.

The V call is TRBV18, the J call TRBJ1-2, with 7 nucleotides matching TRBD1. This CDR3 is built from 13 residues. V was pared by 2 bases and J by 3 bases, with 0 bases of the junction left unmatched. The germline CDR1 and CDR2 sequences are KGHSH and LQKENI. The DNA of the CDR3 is TGTGCCAGCTCACCAGACAGGGACTATGGCTACACCTTC. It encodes CASSPDRDYGYTF.

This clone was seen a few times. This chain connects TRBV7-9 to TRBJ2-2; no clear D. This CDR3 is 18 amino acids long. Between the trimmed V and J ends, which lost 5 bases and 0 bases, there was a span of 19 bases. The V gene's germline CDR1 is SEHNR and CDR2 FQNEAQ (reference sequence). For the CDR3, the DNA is TGTGCCAGCAGCCCCACAAATTTACTAAATGCGAACACCGGGGAGCTGTTTTTT. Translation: CASSPTNLLNANTGELFF.

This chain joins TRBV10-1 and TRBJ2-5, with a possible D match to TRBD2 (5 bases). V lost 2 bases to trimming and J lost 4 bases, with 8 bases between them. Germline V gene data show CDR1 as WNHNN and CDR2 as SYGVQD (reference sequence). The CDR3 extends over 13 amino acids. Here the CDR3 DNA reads TGCGCCAGCAGTGAGGGACTCGGAGAGACCCAGTACTTC. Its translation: CASSEGLGETQYF.

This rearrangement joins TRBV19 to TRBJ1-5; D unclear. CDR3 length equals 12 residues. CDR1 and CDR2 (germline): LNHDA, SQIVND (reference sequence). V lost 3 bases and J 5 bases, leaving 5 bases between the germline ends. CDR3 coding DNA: TGTGCCAGTAGTATTCTGGATCAGCCCCAGCATTTT. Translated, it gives CASSILDQPQHF.

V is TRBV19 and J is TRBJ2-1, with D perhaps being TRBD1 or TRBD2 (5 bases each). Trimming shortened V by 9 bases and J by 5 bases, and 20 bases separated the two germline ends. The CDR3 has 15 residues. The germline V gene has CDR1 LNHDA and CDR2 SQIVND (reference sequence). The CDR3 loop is CASAHPGLRHNEQFF. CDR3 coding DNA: TGTGCCAGCGCTCATCCGGGGCTCCGGCACAATGAGCAGTTCTTC. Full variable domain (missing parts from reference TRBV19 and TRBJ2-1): DGGITQSPKYLFRKEGQNVTLSCEQNLNHDAMYWYRQDPGQGLRLIYYSQIVNDFQKGDIAEGYSVSREKKESFPLTVTSAQKNPTAFYLCASAHPGLRHNEQFFGPGTRLTVL.